Below, 15 T cell receptor beta chains from the same sample are listed, as sequenced in a study of PD-1 blockade in classical Hodgkin lymphoma. Time point meaning: cycle 4 day 1 (C4D1), after 6 weeks of nivolumab. Every patient relapsed after autologous stem cell transplantation, and brentuximab vedotin exposure varied. The repertoire was sequenced with immunoSEQ multiplex PCR; TCRdb's copy has only in-frame clones and lacks some. The data show about 39,000 clones, roughly 78% seen once. The sample in question was peripheral blood mononuclear cells (PBMCs), obtained before the fourth cycle of nivolumab. These TCRs come from a human donor with classical Hodgkin lymphoma.

This clone was recorded only once. The V call is TRBV10-3, the J call TRBJ2-3; TRBD2 aligns across 10 bases. Germline trimming cut 2 bases from V and 8 bases from J; bases unmatched to any gene: 10. Germline values: CDR1 ENHRY, CDR2 SYGVKD. The length of the CDR3 is 16 residues. As DNA, the CDR3 is TGTGCCATCAGTGAGCGGCTAGCGGGGGCCGGGGGTACGCAGTATTTT. It is translated as CAISERLAGAGGTQYF.

This clone appeared once. The rearrangement joins TRBV4-2 to TRBJ2-2, with TRBD1 matching over 9 bases. The ends lost 1 base at V and 5 bases at J; junction bases unmatched: 5. The length of the CDR3 is 16 residues. Germline V gene data show CDR1 as LGHNA and CDR2 as YNFKEQ. CDR3 residues: CASSQAGQGSTGELFF. CDR3 in DNA: TGTGCCAGCAGCCAAGCGGGACAGGGAAGTACCGGGGAGCTGTTTTTT.

The rearrangement links TRBV28 to TRBJ1-2; D is perhaps TRBD1 (5 bases). Trimming removed 1 base from V and 6 bases from J, with 9 bases in between. This CDR3 contains 13 residues. Germline V gene data show CDR1 as MDHEN and CDR2 as SYDVKM. For the CDR3, the DNA is TGTGCCAGCAGTTTATTGGCAGGGAATGGCTACACCTTC. Its protein product is CASSLLAGNGYTF.

The chain is built from TRBV7-9 and TRBJ2-1; TRBD2 agrees at 16 bases. There are 18 residues in the CDR3. CDR1 and CDR2 from the germline V gene are SEHNR and FQNEAQ (reference sequence). The trim removed 4 bases at V and 2 bases at J, leaving 5 bases unmatched. CDR3 DNA: TGTGCCAGCAGCTCAAAGGGACTAGCGGGGGGGCCCTACAATGAGCAGTTCTTC. Translation: CASSSKGLAGGPYNEQFF.

V gene TRBV10-3 combines with J gene TRBJ2-2, with D possibly TRBD1 on 5 matching bases. The CDR3 loop spans 16 amino acids. Trimming cost V 6 bases and J 0 bases, with 14 bases left between them. Germline-derived CDR1 and CDR2 are ENHRY and SYGVKD. For the CDR3, the DNA is TGTGCCATCAGCGATCAGGGTGGAACGAACACCGGGGAGCTGTTTTTT. Translation: CAISDQGGTNTGELFF.

V and J are TRBV18 and TRBJ2-5; D is possibly TRBD2 (6 bases). The CDR3 runs to 13 residues. Germline V gene sequence: CDR1 KGHSH, CDR2 LQKENI. The germline V and J ends were trimmed by 5 bases and 3 bases, with 10 bases remaining between them. The CDR3 DNA sequence: TGTGCCAGCTCATTGGGGACTGAAGAGACCCAGTACTTC. Translation gives CASSLGTEETQYF.

The V gene is TRBV6-1, the J gene TRBJ2-2; the match to TRBD2 covers 7 bases. There are 13 residues in the CDR3. The germline V gene has CDR1 MNHNS and CDR2 SASEGT. V dropped 3 bases and J dropped 8; count of bases not matched to a gene: 3. This CDR3 reads CASSDWGGGELFF. The DNA for the CDR3 is TGTGCCAGCAGTGATTGGGGAGGGGGGGAGCTGTTTTTT.

The chain is built from TRBV5-4 and TRBJ2-3; D might be TRBD2 (6 bases). The germline V gene encodes CDR1 SGHNT and CDR2 YYREEE (reference sequence). Trimming removed 0 bases at V and 5 bases at J, with 13 bases between. This CDR3 region has 15 residues. The CDR3 sequence is CASSLARGPQDTQYF. CDR3 nucleotides: TGTGCCAGCAGCTTGGCGCGGGGCCCCCAAGATACGCAGTATTTT.

The chain joins TRBV7-3 to TRBJ2-2; D not certain. The V gene lost 4 bases and the J gene lost 3 bases, with 3 bases spanning the gap. Looked up from germline, CDR1 is SGHTA and CDR2 is FQGTGA. This CDR3 has 12 amino acids. The CDR3 region is CASSSYTGELFF. DNA of the CDR3: TGTGCCAGCAGCTCGTACACCGGGGAGCTGTTTTTT.

In DNA, the CDR3 is TGCGCCAGCAGCCACTTTAGAGAAACTGAAGCTTTCTTT. Amino acid sequence: CASSHFRETEAFF. The chain combines TRBV4-1 with TRBJ1-1, with D unresolved. The CDR3 totals 13 residues. Germline assignment: CDR1 MGHRA and CDR2 YSYEKL. Trimming removed 3 bases at V and 5 bases at J, with 10 bases between.

The V and J genes are TRBV6-4 and TRBJ1-5, with 8 bases matching TRBD1. Germline V gene data show CDR1 as MRHNA and CDR2 as SNTAGT. CDR3 length: 13 amino acids. Trimming took 3 bases from V and 5 from J; bases not matched to a gene: 0. CDR3 protein: CASSEQGDQPQHF. The CDR3 region has the DNA TGTGCCAGCAGTGAACAGGGGGATCAGCCCCAGCATTTT.

The V call is TRBV6-6, the J call TRBJ1-5, with 9 bases that match TRBD1. V lost 0 bases to trimming and J lost 8 bases; unmatched junction nucleotides: 5. This CDR3 contains 15 residues. Per the germline V gene, CDR1 is MNHNY and CDR2 is SVGAGI (reference sequence). The CDR3 bases are TGTGCCAGCAGTTACTCGGGACAGGGTCTTGAGCCCCAGCATTTT. This codes for CASSYSGQGLEPQHF.

Only one count was recorded for this clone. This chain joins TRBV6-5 and TRBJ1-3; tentative D call: TRBD1 (6 bases). Germline CDR1 MNHEY, CDR2 SVGAGI. The ends were cut back, 0 bases at V and 4 bases at J, with 10 bases in the middle. CDR3 length equals 15 residues. This CDR3 is CASSYSGGAGNTIYF. CDR3 nucleotide sequence: TGTGCCAGCAGTTACTCAGGGGGTGCGGGAAACACCATATATTTT.

The chain is built from TRBV6-6 and TRBJ1-1, with 10 bases matching TRBD1. Germline CDR1 reads MNHNY; CDR2 reads SVGAGI (reference sequence). J was trimmed by 10 bases and V by 5 bases; bases with no gene match: 4. The CDR3 spans 12 residues. This chain's CDR3 is CASSTRTGGAFF. The CDR3 nucleotides read TGTGCCAGCAGTACAAGGACAGGGGGAGCTTTCTTT.

V usage is TRBV9 and J usage is TRBJ2-1, with 9 bases matching TRBD1. The CDR3 is 16 residues long. CDR1 SGDLS and CDR2 YYNGEE come from the germline V gene. V lost 4 bases to trimming and J lost 6 bases; unmatched junction nucleotides: 11. The CDR3 protein is CASSLTTGTGLNEQFF. The CDR3 bases are TGTGCCAGCAGCTTGACAACCGGGACAGGGCTCAATGAGCAGTTCTTC.